These 8 T cell receptor beta chains were all obtained from the same sample, sequenced in a study of OX40 agonist ivuxolimab in advanced cancers. Repertoires were generated with immunoSEQ multiplex PCR, while TCRdb's copy carries only in-frame clones and drops some. The sample has over 80,000 clones; roughly 92% are singletons. The specimen was CD4+ or CD8+ T cells sorted from blood, collected in a trial of the OX40 agonist ivuxolimab. The receptors come from an adult with an advanced solid tumor such as melanoma, head and neck, liver or kidney cancer.

The chain is built from TRBV5-4 and TRBJ2-1, with a tentative D call TRBD2 (7 bases). CDR3 length equals 16 residues. Looked up from germline, CDR1 is SGHNT and CDR2 is YYREEE (reference sequence). V was trimmed by 3 bases and J by 5 bases, leaving 18 bases between them. The CDR3 here is CASSWGAGRENNEQFF. The CDR3, as DNA: TGTGCCAGCAGCTGGGGGGCGGGGAGGGAAAACAATGAGCAGTTCTTC.

The V and J genes are TRBV7-9 and TRBJ1-1, with D hard to call. Looked up from germline, CDR1 is SEHNR and CDR2 is FQNEAQ (reference sequence). V lost 1 base, J lost 3 bases, and 9 bases lay in between. The CDR3 totals 14 residues. This chain's CDR3 is CASSLGGEDTEAFF. CDR3 sequence (DNA): TGTGCCAGCAGCTTAGGTGGGGAAGACACTGAAGCTTTCTTT.

The chain has TRBV28 and TRBJ1-4, with a tentative D call TRBD1 (6 bases). Trimming took 3 bases from V and 6 from J, leaving 11 bases between them. Germline loops: CDR1 MDHEN, CDR2 SYDVKM. The CDR3 runs 14 residues. The DNA of the CDR3 is TGTGCCAGCAGTTTGGTGGGGGCGGATGAAAAACTGTTTTTT. Its protein is CASSLVGADEKLFF. The full variable domain, completed using reference TRBV28 and TRBJ1-4, is DVKVTQSSRYLVKRTGEKVFLECVQDMDHENMFWYRQDPGLGLRLIYFSYDVKMKEKGDIPEGYSVSREKKERFSLILESASTNQTSMYLCASSLVGADEKLFFGSGTQLSVL.

The rearrangement joins TRBV27 to TRBJ1-5; D might be TRBD1 (5 bases). Per the germline V gene, CDR1 is MNHEY and CDR2 is SMNVEV (reference sequence). The CDR3 has 14 amino acids. The V and J ends lost 5 bases and 2 bases respectively, with 10 bases between them. The CDR3 sequence is CASSRQGRNQPQHF. In nucleotides, the CDR3 is TGTGCCAGCAGTAGGCAGGGACGCAATCAGCCCCAGCATTTT.

The rearrangement links TRBV19 to TRBJ1-5, with D possibly matching TRBD1 (6 bases). The V gene's germline CDR1 is LNHDA and CDR2 SQIVND (reference sequence). Deletions cut 5 bases from V and 7 bases from J, with 18 bases between. This CDR3 spans 15 amino acids. Here the CDR3 reads CASSLDPQGWQPQHF. In DNA form, the CDR3 reads TGTGCCAGTAGTCTCGATCCACAGGGCTGGCAGCCCCAGCATTTT.

V usage is TRBV5-6 and J usage is TRBJ2-1; 9 nucleotides agree with TRBD2. V lost 2 bases, J lost 5 bases, and 5 bases stayed unmatched. Germline lookup yields CDR1 SGHDT and CDR2 YYEEEE. The CDR3 runs 15 residues. CDR3 DNA: TGTGCCAGCAGCTTTCTAGCGGGACGGGACAATGAGCAGTTCTTC. Encoded protein: CASSFLAGRDNEQFF.

CDR3 nucleotide sequence: TGTGCCAGTAGTCAACAGGGCAGCAATCAGCCCCAGCATTTT. Translating gives CASSQQGSNQPQHF. The gene calls are TRBV19 and TRBJ1-5; the D gene is possibly TRBD1 (6 bases). Deletions cut 5 bases from V and 1 base from J, with 9 bases between. CDR1 LNHDA and CDR2 SQIVND come from the germline V gene (reference sequence). The CDR3 covers 14 residues.

The rearrangement joins TRBV20-1 to TRBJ2-3; D remains unclear. Germline V CDR1 and CDR2: DFQATT, SNEGSKA (reference sequence). The V and J ends lost 1 base and 4 bases respectively, with 0 bases between them. There are 10 residues in the CDR3. The CDR3 DNA is TGCAGTGCTAGAGCAGATACGCAGTATTTT. Its protein is CSARADTQYF.